A single sample gave rise to the 21 T cell receptor beta chains below, sequenced in a study of CD8+ T cells in alopecia areata. RNA extraction was followed by reverse transcription into cDNA, which acted as the sequencing template. The method was immunoSEQ multiplex PCR; TCRdb's version includes in-frame clones alone and lacks a portion of them. Counted here are roughly 200,000 clones, 56% occurring once; the ten biggest clones make up roughly 5.3%. Input material: CD8+ T cells sorted from blood. The receptor set was obtained from a human donor in good health.

The genes are TRBV9 and TRBJ1-1; D gene unclear. V was shortened by 4 bases and J by 1 base, with 14 bases between the two germline ends. The germline CDR1 and CDR2 sequences are SGDLS and YYNGEE. The CDR3 has 15 residues. The CDR3 nucleotides are TGTGCCAGCAGCTCCGGCTGGGGTGCGAACACTGAAGCTTTCTTT. This gives the protein CASSSGWGANTEAFF.

This chain connects TRBV2 to TRBJ2-5; no reliable D call. With 1 base removed from V and 3 bases from J, the gap between germline ends came to 6 bases. Germline V gene lookup returns CDR1 SNHLY and CDR2 FYNNEI. This CDR3 contains 13 residues. As DNA, the CDR3 is TGTGCCAGCAGTGAAGTGGATGAAGAGACCCAGTACTTC. Translated: CASSEVDEETQYF.

This chain uses TRBV30 with TRBJ2-1, with D unclear. In germline, CDR1 is GTSNPN, CDR2 SVGIG (reference sequence). Trimming cost V 3 bases and J 0 bases, with 15 bases left between them. This CDR3 has 16 amino acids. The CDR3 nucleotides are TGTGCCTGGAGAGGCCAATATCACCTCTCCTACAATGAGCAGTTCTTC. Its translation is CAWRGQYHLSYNEQFF.

A single count supports this clone. The V call is TRBV7-9, the J call TRBJ1-1; D unresolved. CDR3 size: 15 residues. Germline assignment: CDR1 SEHNR and CDR2 FQNEAQ (reference sequence). Trimming removed 2 bases at V and 9 bases at J, with 19 bases between. CDR3 sequence reads: CASSLKGSGMAKAFF. The CDR3 bases are TGTGCCAGCAGCTTAAAAGGGTCGGGTATGGCCAAAGCTTTCTTT.

This clone showed up just a few times. V and J are TRBV7-9 and TRBJ2-1; no definite D call. Germline CDR1 is SEHNR and CDR2 is FQNEAQ (reference sequence). The V gene lost 1 base and the J gene lost 6 bases, with 4 bases spanning the gap. This CDR3 spans 12 amino acids. In nucleotides, the CDR3 is TGTGCCAGCAGCTTAGGGACCAATGAGCAGTTCTTC. This codes for CASSLGTNEQFF.

The V and J genes are TRBV29-1 and TRBJ1-1; 8 nucleotides line up with TRBD1. The CDR3 is 14 amino acids. Germline assignment: CDR1 SQVTM and CDR2 ANQGSEA. Trimming took 6 bases from V and 4 from J; bases not matched to a gene: 10. The CDR3 is CSVKPGGPSTEAFF. CDR3 coding DNA: TGCAGCGTGAAACCAGGGGGCCCCAGCACTGAAGCTTTCTTT.

This clone was detected many times. V is TRBV29-1 and J is TRBJ2-1; D might be TRBD1 or TRBD2, each matching 5 bases. CDR3 length: 11 residues. With 2 bases removed from V and 7 bases from J, the gap between germline ends came to 6 bases. Germline CDR1 is SQVTM and CDR2 is ANQGSEA. CDR3 sequence: CSVEWGNEQFF. CDR3 nucleotide sequence: TGCAGCGTTGAATGGGGGAATGAGCAGTTCTTC.

The chain couples TRBV27 to TRBJ2-5; 9 bases fit TRBD2. The CDR3 loop spans 15 amino acids. The V segment lost 2 bases and the J segment 2 bases; nucleotides outside the gene matches: 3. Germline V gene data show CDR1 as MNHEY and CDR2 as SMNVEV (reference sequence). The CDR3 bases are TGTGCCAGCAGTTTACAGCGGGGGGAACAAGAGACCCAGTACTTC. It is translated as CASSLQRGEQETQYF.

The chain combines TRBV19 with TRBJ2-5, with TRBD2 identical over 15 bases. This CDR3 has 16 amino acids. Germline assignment: CDR1 LNHDA and CDR2 SQIVND (reference sequence). The V and J ends lost 10 bases and 4 bases, in that order; junction bases with no gene match: 10. CDR3 nucleotide sequence: TGTGCCACCGGACTAGCGGGGGGGCCTCTCGGAGAGACCCAGTACTTC. It is translated as CATGLAGGPLGETQYF.

The J gene is TRBJ2-7, the V gene TRBV27; tentative D call: TRBD1 (5 bases). Germline values: CDR1 MNHEY, CDR2 SMNVEV (reference sequence). The CDR3 covers 15 residues. The germline V and J ends were trimmed by 6 bases and 2 bases, with 17 bases remaining between them. The CDR3 sequence: CASRPTNRGPYEQYF. The CDR3 bases are TGTGCCAGCAGGCCGACCAATAGGGGCCCCTACGAGCAGTACTTC.

This chain's CDR3 is CASSPPHSRNTEAFF. The CDR3 DNA reads TGTGCCAGCAGTCCCCCCCACAGCCGGAACACTGAAGCTTTCTTT. The rearrangement joins TRBV6-5 to TRBJ1-1; D ambiguous. Germline V gives CDR1 MNHEY, CDR2 SVGAGI. Trimming took 5 bases from V and 1 from J, leaving 14 bases between them. The CDR3 loop spans 15 amino acids.

The chain couples TRBV7-6 to TRBJ2-1; 7 nucleotides agree with TRBD1. Germline assignment: CDR1 SGHVS and CDR2 FNYEAQ. The CDR3 has 17 amino acids. V was clipped by 5 bases and J by 5 bases; unmatched bases: 15. The CDR3 region has the DNA TGTGCCAGCAGCCGACTAACCACTGAGGGGGCGGACAATGAGCAGTTCTTC. Amino acids: CASSRLTTEGADNEQFF.

This clone was counted between two and nine times. V usage is TRBV7-8 and J usage is TRBJ2-6; 7 nucleotides agree with TRBD2. Per germline, CDR1 SGHVS and CDR2 FQNEAQ. The V and J ends lost 4 bases and 1 base, in that order; junction bases with no gene match: 13. The CDR3 is made up of 19 amino acids. CDR3 amino acids: CASSSRGRDSLSGANVLTF. CDR3 coding DNA: TGTGCCAGCAGCTCCCGTGGGAGGGATTCCCTTTCTGGGGCCAACGTCCTGACTTTC.

This clone showed up just a few times. V is TRBV19 and J is TRBJ1-2; D call uncertain. The V and J ends lost 0 bases and 13 bases respectively, with 12 bases between them. This CDR3 has 12 amino acids. Germline values: CDR1 LNHDA, CDR2 SQIVND (reference sequence). CDR3 in amino acids: CASSIDPAFPTF. The CDR3 nucleotides read TGTGCCAGTAGTATAGATCCAGCTTTTCCCACCTTC.

CDR3 residues: CASSSSGSSYNEQFF. The CDR3 nucleotides are TGCGCCAGCAGCTCTAGCGGGAGCTCCTACAATGAGCAGTTCTTC. The J gene is TRBJ2-1, the V gene TRBV5-1; TRBD2 matches at 10 bases. Per germline, CDR1 SGHRS and CDR2 YFSETQ. V lost 3 bases and J lost 0; bases outside the gene matches: 0. The CDR3 length is 15 residues.

The rearrangement uses TRBV27 and TRBJ1-2; tentative D call: TRBD1 (6 bases). Germline V lookup: CDR1 MNHEY, CDR2 SMNVEV (reference sequence). With 3 bases removed from V and 5 bases from J, the gap between germline ends came to 16 bases. CDR3 length equals 15 residues. The CDR3 DNA reads TGTGCCAGCAGTTTCACGGGACAAGGGGGGTATGGCTACACCTTC. This encodes CASSFTGQGGYGYTF.

The chain carries TRBV5-6 and TRBJ2-2; D is possibly TRBD2 (6 bases). V was pared by 4 bases and J by 6 bases, with 10 bases between. Germline CDR1 reads SGHDT; CDR2 reads YYEEEE. This CDR3 has 13 residues. CDR3 loop: CASSLGGPGELFF. CDR3 coding DNA: TGTGCCAGCAGCCTCGGAGGGCCCGGGGAGCTGTTTTTT.

The genes are TRBV10-3 and TRBJ2-7; D may be TRBD2 (5 bases). With 6 bases removed from V and 2 bases from J, the gap between germline ends came to 17 bases. This CDR3 region has 15 residues. Germline V lookup: CDR1 ENHRY, CDR2 SYGVKD. The CDR3 sequence: CAIRDTPNGAYEQYF. The DNA of the CDR3 is TGTGCCATCAGGGATACTCCCAACGGGGCCTACGAGCAGTACTTC.

V is TRBV29-1 and J is TRBJ2-5, with 8 nucleotides matching TRBD2. The CDR3 has 15 residues. V lost 1 base, J lost 2 bases, and 6 bases stayed unmatched. CDR1 and CDR2 (germline): SQVTM, ANQGSEA. The DNA of the CDR3 is TGCAGCGTTGAAGCAGGGCGGGGGGTACAAGAGACCCAGTACTTC. This encodes CSVEAGRGVQETQYF.

This clone was picked up a small number of times. The V and J genes are TRBV4-1 and TRBJ2-7; D ambiguous. Trimming removed 1 base from V and 6 bases from J, with 19 bases in between. This CDR3 comprises 16 residues. Germline V gene sequence: CDR1 MGHRA, CDR2 YSYEKL. CDR3 DNA sequence: TGCGCCAGCAGCCAAGCCAGGATGATCGAAAGGGCCGAGCAGTACTTC. Translating it yields CASSQARMIERAEQYF.

The chain combines TRBV13 with TRBJ1-1, with 8 bases fitting TRBD1. Per germline, CDR1 PRHDT and CDR2 FYEKMQ (reference sequence). The CDR3 is 14 residues long. J was trimmed by 3 bases and V by 3 bases; bases with no gene match: 3. CDR3 amino acids: CASSLGRGHTEAFF. The CDR3 DNA reads TGTGCCAGCAGCTTGGGCAGGGGGCACACTGAAGCTTTCTTT.